Listed below are T cell receptor beta chains from one sample, sequenced in a study of T cell responses to AZD1222 COVID-19 vaccine. Sequencing used immunoSEQ multiplex PCR; TCRdb keeps in-frame clones, though not all of them. The table records approximately 150,000 clones, roughly 91% of them present only once. The source material was peripheral blood, sampled on day 0 of AZD1222 vaccination. The receptors were sampled from an adult in good health. Both conserved end residues are part of each CDR3. A D gene is named only where the DNA matches it firmly. The size entry is marked missing in some rows and otherwise reads once, few, many or a size class.

d_call	v_call	clone_size	j_call	cdr3_aa	cdr3_nt
TRBD1	TRBV19	.	TRBJ1-3	CATSGGWGSTIYF	TGTGCCACCTCAGGGGGGTGGGGAAGCACCATATATTTT
TRBD1	TRBV6-5	once	TRBJ1-5	CASSKGQGDQPQHF	TGTGCCAGCAGTAAGGGACAGGGGGATCAGCCCCAGCATTTT
TRBD1	TRBV9	.	TRBJ2-7	CASSVRDREYEQYF	TGTGCCAGCAGCGTACGGGACAGGGAGTACGAGCAGTACTTC
.	TRBV27	.	TRBJ2-3	CASRQRGADTQYF	TGTGCCAGCAGGCAGAGGGGGGCAGATACGCAGTATTTT
.	TRBV28	.	TRBJ1-3	CASSLWARTSGNTIYF	TGTGCCAGCAGTTTATGGGCTAGGACCTCTGGAAACACCATATATTTT
.	TRBV28	.	TRBJ2-3	CASSLFVTDTQYF	TGTGCCAGCAGTTTATTTGTCACAGATACGCAGTATTTT
.	TRBV7-9	.	TRBJ1-1	CASSFAAEAFF	TGTGCCAGCAGCTTTGCGGCTGAAGCTTTCTTT
.	TRBV7-3	once	TRBJ1-6	CASSLGQNNSPLHF	TGTGCCAGCAGCCTGGGACAAAATAATTCACCCCTCCACTTT
.	TRBV18	.	TRBJ1-3	CASSTSGGSGNTIYF	TGTGCCAGCTCAACCTCGGGGGGCTCTGGAAACACCATATATTTT
.	TRBV4-1	.	TRBJ1-2	CASSQETGKGNYGYTF	TGCGCCAGCAGCCAAGAAACGGGAAAGGGTAACTATGGCTACACCTTC
.	TRBV19	.	TRBJ1-6	CASTHWGTDNSPLHF	TGTGCCAGTACCCATTGGGGGACGGATAATTCACCCCTCCACTTT